These 24 T cell receptor beta chains were all obtained from the same sample, sequenced in a study of cytomegalovirus exposure and HLA in healthy donors (dated by TCRdb to the late 2010s). Preparation of the library involved the immunoSEQ multiplex PCR assay. A mixture of 60 forward primers for TCR Vbeta segments and 13 reverse primers for TCR Jbeta segments was used in the multiplex PCR. TCRdb took over this immuneACCESS table, retaining in-frame rearrangements with V and J assigned. Such tables are incomplete; in checked studies, under half of the missing clones stem from an unresolved V gene, and the remainder is unexplained. Across this sample there are 70,000 to 80,000 clones, with more than 75% seen only once. The top ten constitute 1.9% of the sample. The sequencing sample was made of PBMCs. These receptors all come from a young man in good health and CMV-seronegative.

This chain joins TRBV28 and TRBJ2-3, with 9 bases aligning to TRBD2. There are 14 residues in the CDR3. J was trimmed by 2 bases and V by 7 bases; bases with no gene match: 4. The germline CDR1 and CDR2 sequences are MDHEN and SYDVKM. The CDR3 loop is CASMPSGDTDTQYF. In nucleotides, the CDR3 is TGTGCCAGCATGCCTAGCGGGGACACAGATACGCAGTATTTT. Filled out from reference TRBV28 and TRBJ2-3, the complete variable domain reads DVKVTQSSRYLVKRTGEKVFLECVQDMDHENMFWYRQDPGLGLRLIYFSYDVKMKEKGDIPEGYSVSREKKERFSLILESASTNQTSMYLCASMPSGDTDTQYFGPGTRLTVL.

V gene TRBV21-1 combines with J gene TRBJ1-4; no check of the table's D call, TRBD1, against the DNA was made. TRBV21-1 is termed a pseudogene. The CDR3 covers 20 residues. The CDR3 spells CASSSAPVRFTASTNEKLFF. CDR3 DNA sequence: TGTGCCAGCAGCTCGGCCCCGGTACGGTTTACAGCATCAACTAATGAAAAACTGTTTTTT.

The genes are TRBV7-9 and TRBJ2-7; TRBD2 might be the D (5 bases). Germline V gene sequence: CDR1 SEHNR, CDR2 FQNEAQ (reference sequence). V lost 3 bases to trimming and J lost 2 bases, with 26 bases between them. This CDR3 region has 19 residues. CDR3 loop: CASSFFNRNRELETYEQYF. The CDR3 DNA is TGTGCCAGCAGCTTCTTCAATAGAAACCGGGAATTGGAAACCTACGAGCAGTACTTC. Full variable domain (remainder filled in from reference TRBV7-9 and TRBJ2-7): DTGVSQNPRHKITKRGQNVTFRCDPISEHNRLYWYRQTLGQGPEFLTYFQNEAQLEKSRLLSDRFSAERPKGSFSTLEIQRTEQGDSAMYLCASSFFNRNRELETYEQYFGPGTRLTVT.

The V and J genes are TRBV28 and TRBJ1-2; TRBD1 matches at 7 bases. J was trimmed by 6 bases and V by 1 base; bases with no gene match: 2. Germline V lookup: CDR1 MDHEN, CDR2 SYDVKM. This CDR3 comprises 13 residues. This chain's CDR3 is CASSLLDRDGYTF. The CDR3 DNA follows: TGTGCCAGCAGTTTATTAGACAGGGATGGCTACACCTTC.

This chain uses TRBV28 with TRBJ1-1; D gene ambiguous. Trimming removed 5 bases at V and 1 base at J, with 2 bases between. Looked up from germline, CDR1 is MDHEN and CDR2 is SYDVKM. CDR3 size: 11 residues. The CDR3 spells CASSRNTEAFF. In DNA, the CDR3 is TGTGCCAGCAGTCGGAACACTGAAGCTTTCTTT.

The chain recombines TRBV7-3 with TRBJ1-2, with TRBD1 identical over 7 bases. Per the germline V gene, CDR1 is SGHTA and CDR2 is FQGTGA. This CDR3 region has 16 residues. J lost 7 bases, V lost 5 bases, and 16 bases had no gene match. CDR3 protein: CASSLHPTSQGGGYTF. As DNA, the CDR3 is TGTGCCAGCAGCCTACACCCTACATCTCAGGGGGGTGGCTACACCTTC. The whole variable domain, remainder taken from reference TRBV7-3 and TRBJ1-2, is GAGVSQTPSNKVTEKGKYVELRCDPISGHTALYWYRQSLGQGPEFLIYFQGTGAADDSGLPNDRFFAVRPEGSVSTLKIQRTERGDSAVYLCASSLHPTSQGGGYTFGSGTRLTVV.

The rearrangement links TRBV7-2 to TRBJ2-7; 9 bases map to TRBD2. Germline-derived CDR1 and CDR2 are SGHTA and FQGNSA. The CDR3 is 15 amino acids. V trimming: 5 bases; J trimming: 1 base; junction bases outside the gene matches: 6. This chain's CDR3 is CASSPLAGVSYEQYF. CDR3 sequence (DNA): TGTGCCAGCAGCCCGTTAGCGGGAGTATCCTACGAGCAGTACTTC.

The chain is built from TRBV5-1 and TRBJ1-2, with TRBD1 matching over 8 bases. CDR1 is SGHRS and CDR2 is YFSETQ in the germline V gene. V lost 1 base to trimming and J lost 4 bases; unmatched junction nucleotides: 9. The CDR3 loop spans 16 amino acids. The CDR3 coding sequence is TGCGCCAGCAGCTTGTCTTTTAGACAGGGGAGCTATGGCTACACCTTC. Translation: CASSLSFRQGSYGYTF.

The J gene is TRBJ1-2, the V gene TRBV7-9; no definite D call. Between the trimmed V and J ends, which lost 1 base and 8 bases, there was a span of 14 bases. The CDR3 runs to 14 residues. CDR1 and CDR2 from the germline V gene are SEHNR and FQNEAQ (reference sequence). The CDR3 DNA follows: TGTGCCAGCAGCTTAGGCTATGGTCTTGCGGGCTACACCTTC. Translating gives CASSLGYGLAGYTF.

The chain is built from TRBV5-1 and TRBJ2-1; a weak D match, TRBD2 (6 bases). Germline-derived CDR1 and CDR2 are SGHRS and YFSETQ. Trimming shortened V by 3 bases and J by 0 bases, and 16 bases separated the two germline ends. The CDR3 is 17 residues long. CDR3 DNA: TGCGCCAGCAGCTCCGACTTGCTAGCGAGCTCCTACAATGAGCAGTTCTTC. Protein sequence: CASSSDLLASSYNEQFF. The full variable domain, rest sourced from reference TRBV5-1 and TRBJ2-1, is KAGVTQTPRYLIKTRGQQVTLSCSPISGHRSVSWYQQTPGQGLQFLFEYFSETQRNKGNFPGRFSGRQFSNSRSEMNVSTLELGDSALYLCASSSDLLASSYNEQFFGPGTRLTVL.

V gene TRBV28 combines with J gene TRBJ2-7, with D uncertain. The CDR3 spans 12 residues. Germline V CDR1 and CDR2: MDHEN, SYDVKM. V shed 2 bases and J shed 3 bases, with 5 bases lying between them. The CDR3 DNA reads as TGTGCCAGCAGTTTAAACAGCTACGAGCAGTACTTC. Protein product: CASSLNSYEQYF.

The chain employs TRBV5-1 and TRBJ1-2, with TRBD1 matching over 10 bases. Germline V gives CDR1 SGHRS, CDR2 YFSETQ. V was pared by 7 bases and J by 8 bases, with 14 bases of the junction left unmatched. The length of the CDR3 is 15 residues. In DNA form, the CDR3 reads TGCGCCAGCGACCCGGGGGGACAGGGGTCCTGGGGCTACACCTTC. Amino acids: CASDPGGQGSWGYTF.

V usage is TRBV5-6 and J usage is TRBJ2-4; D not certain. Germline lookup yields CDR1 SGHDT and CDR2 YYEEEE. CDR3 size: 14 residues. The V and J ends lost 0 bases and 5 bases respectively, with 9 bases between them. The CDR3 DNA sequence: TGTGCCAGCAGCTTGGGACATCCCCAAAACATTCAGTACTTC. Encoded protein: CASSLGHPQNIQYF. Full variable domain (outside the CDR3, taken from reference TRBV5-6 and TRBJ2-4): DAGVTQSPTHLIKTRGQQVTLRCSPKSGHDTVSWYQQALGQGPQFIFQYYEEEERQRGNFPDRFSGHQFPNYSSELNVNALLLGDSALYLCASSLGHPQNIQYFGAGTRLSVL.

The chain has TRBV6-4 and TRBJ2-1, with D perhaps matching TRBD1 (8 bases). Germline V lookup: CDR1 MRHNA, CDR2 SNTAGT. CDR3 size: 20 residues. The ends were cut back, 2 bases at V and 7 bases at J, with 30 bases in the middle. CDR3 residues: CASSDHFGQGASGGGNEQFF. CDR3 coding DNA: TGTGCCAGCAGTGACCACTTCGGACAGGGAGCCAGTGGGGGAGGGAATGAGCAGTTCTTC.

The chain employs TRBV27 and TRBJ2-1; D is possibly TRBD1 (5 bases). With 2 bases removed from V and 4 bases from J, the gap between germline ends came to 18 bases. The germline CDR1 and CDR2 sequences are MNHEY and SMNVEV (reference sequence). This CDR3 has 17 residues. CDR3 nucleotide sequence: TGTGCCAGCAGTTTAGATTCGTCAGGGTCCCTTTACAATGAGCAGTTCTTC. As protein: CASSLDSSGSLYNEQFF.

The V call is TRBV2, the J call TRBJ2-6; unclear D gene. The CDR3 contains 14 residues. Germline lookup yields CDR1 SNHLY and CDR2 FYNNEI. The germline V and J ends were trimmed by 4 bases and 1 base, with 5 bases remaining between them. CDR3 region: CASSVISGANVLTF. CDR3 bases: TGTGCCAGCAGTGTTATATCTGGGGCCAACGTCCTGACTTTC.

This chain joins TRBV19 and TRBJ2-3; 8 bases agree with TRBD1. With 3 bases clipped from V and 2 bases from J, the junction kept 13 bases outside the gene matches. The CDR3 runs to 18 residues. CDR1 is LNHDA, CDR2 SQIVND, per germline (reference sequence). CDR3 nucleotide sequence: TGTGCCAGTAGTATCAAAGGGTCGAACAGGGGGATCACAGATACGCAGTATTTT. It yields the protein CASSIKGSNRGITDTQYF.

The chain carries TRBV30 and TRBJ2-3; TRBD2 matches at 8 bases. J gave up 6 bases and V 2 bases, and 13 bases lay outside the gene matches. The CDR3 is 16 residues long. Per the germline V gene, CDR1 is GTSNPN and CDR2 is SVGIG (reference sequence). CDR3 amino acids: CAWSLQSSGAGDTQYF. CDR3 in DNA: TGTGCCTGGAGTCTCCAGAGTAGCGGGGCCGGTGATACGCAGTATTTT.

The gene calls are TRBV29-1 and TRBJ1-5; 10 bases fit TRBD1. Germline assignment: CDR1 SQVTM and CDR2 ANQGSEA. J was trimmed by 5 bases and V by 5 bases; bases with no gene match: 9. The CDR3 has 15 residues. The CDR3 coding sequence is TGCAGCGTTATACCCGGGACAGGGGATTATCAGCCCCAGCATTTT. Translated, it gives CSVIPGTGDYQPQHF.

The chain uses TRBV7-2 and TRBJ1-6; no reliable D call. Germline CDR1 SGHTA, CDR2 FQGNSA. V lost 5 bases and J lost 10, with 12 bases in between. This CDR3 has 13 amino acids. For the CDR3, the DNA is TGTGCCAGCAGCGGAACACAGCGGTCACCCCTCCACTTT. The encoded protein is CASSGTQRSPLHF.

The gene calls are TRBV19 and TRBJ2-7; 8 positions match TRBD1. CDR3 length equals 11 residues. J lost 3 bases, V lost 8 bases, and 0 bases had no gene match. Looked up from germline, CDR1 is LNHDA and CDR2 is SQIVND (reference sequence). The CDR3 protein is CASGTGYEQYF. In DNA form, the CDR3 reads TGTGCCAGTGGGACAGGCTACGAGCAGTACTTC. The entire variable domain, with the rest obtained from reference TRBV19 and TRBJ2-7, is as follows: DGGITQSPKYLFRKEGQNVTLSCEQNLNHDAMYWYRQDPGQGLRLIYYSQIVNDFQKGDIAEGYSVSREKKESFPLTVTSAQKNPTAFYLCASGTGYEQYFGPGTRLTVT.

The chain joins TRBV28 to TRBJ2-1, with D unclear. The CDR3 contains 12 residues. Germline lookup yields CDR1 MDHEN and CDR2 SYDVKM. V dropped 5 bases and J dropped 11 bases, with 13 bases sitting between them. As DNA, the CDR3 is TGTGCCAGCAGTACCGACTTGCCGAAGCAGTTCTTC. Translating gives CASSTDLPKQFF.

The chain couples TRBV2 to TRBJ2-7, with D possibly matching TRBD2 (6 bases). This CDR3 has 15 residues. Germline loops: CDR1 SNHLY, CDR2 FYNNEI. The V gene lost 8 bases and the J gene lost 2 bases, with 19 bases spanning the gap. DNA for the CDR3: TGTGCCAGCCGCGGGACTGGGGGAGTCCCCTACGAGCAGTACTTC. Its protein is CASRGTGGVPYEQYF. The full variable domain, its missing parts supplied by reference TRBV2 and TRBJ2-7, is EPEVTQTPSHQVTQMGQEVILRCVPISNHLYFYWYRQILGQKVEFLVSFYNNEISEKSEIFDDQFSVERPDGSNFTLKIRSTKLEDSAMYFCASRGTGGVPYEQYFGPGTRLTVT.

The chain uses TRBV7-9 and TRBJ2-2; TRBD2 agrees at 7 bases. The CDR3 consists of 15 residues. CDR1 is SEHNR, CDR2 FQNEAQ, per germline (reference sequence). After removal of 4 bases from V and 3 bases from J, the junction contained 5 bases not matched to a gene. DNA of the CDR3: TGTGCCAGCAGCTCGGGACTACGGGACACCGGGGAGCTGTTTTTT. Translation: CASSSGLRDTGELFF.